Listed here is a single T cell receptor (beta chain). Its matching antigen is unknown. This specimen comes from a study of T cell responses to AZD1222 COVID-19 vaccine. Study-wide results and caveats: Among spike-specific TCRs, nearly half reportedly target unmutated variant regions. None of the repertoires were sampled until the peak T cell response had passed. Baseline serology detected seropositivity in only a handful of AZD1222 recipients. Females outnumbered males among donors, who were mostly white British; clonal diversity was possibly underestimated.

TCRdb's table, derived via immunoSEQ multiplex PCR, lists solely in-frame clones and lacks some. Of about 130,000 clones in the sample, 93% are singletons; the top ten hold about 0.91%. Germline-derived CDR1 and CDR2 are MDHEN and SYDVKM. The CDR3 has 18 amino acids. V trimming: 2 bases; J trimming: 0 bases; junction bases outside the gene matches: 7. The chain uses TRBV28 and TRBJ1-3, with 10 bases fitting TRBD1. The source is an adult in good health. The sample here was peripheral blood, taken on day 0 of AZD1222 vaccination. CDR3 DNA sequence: TGTGCCAGCAGTTTAATGGGACAGGGGCCTCACTCTGGAAACACCATATATTTT. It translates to CASSLMGQGPHSGNTIYF.